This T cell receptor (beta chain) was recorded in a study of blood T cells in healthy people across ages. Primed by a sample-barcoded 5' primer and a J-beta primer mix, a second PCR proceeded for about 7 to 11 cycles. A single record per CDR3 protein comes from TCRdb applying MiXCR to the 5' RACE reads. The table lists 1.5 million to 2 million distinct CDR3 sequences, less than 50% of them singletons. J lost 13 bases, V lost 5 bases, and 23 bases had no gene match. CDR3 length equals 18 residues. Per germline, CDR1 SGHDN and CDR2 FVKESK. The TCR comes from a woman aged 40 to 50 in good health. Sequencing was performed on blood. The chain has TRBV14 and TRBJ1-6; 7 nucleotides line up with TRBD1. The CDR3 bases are TGTGCCAGCAGCGTGACAGGGCGCAGTTCGGGGTTCGAGGCGCCCCTCCACTTT. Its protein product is CASSVTGRSSGFEAPLHF.